These T cell receptor beta chains were read from a single sample in a study of blood T cell repertoires in COVID-19. The repertoire was sequenced with immunoSEQ multiplex PCR; TCRdb's copy has only in-frame clones and lacks some. Here the sample spans about 170,000 clones, approximately 95% being singletons. The sample consisted of peripheral blood. The receptor source for this set is a woman aged 45-65 years with acute or convalescent COVID-19. Each CDR3 is given with its conserved first and last residue. The D gene is left open where the match is weak. The size of a clone is reported for some rows only, either as once, few or many, or as a class for expanded clones.

length | size | J | V | D | CDR3 | DNA
12 | - | TRBJ2-7 | TRBV7-8 | - | CASSLQDYEQYF | TGTGCCAGCAGCCTACAAGACTACGAGCAGTACTTC
14 | - | TRBJ1-1 | TRBV19 | TRBD1 | CASSMDRGQSEAFF | TGTGCCAGTAGTATGGACAGGGGGCAATCCGAAGCTTTCTTT
17 | - | TRBJ2-2 | TRBV5-8 | TRBD2 | CASTLETSGRGTGELFF | TGTGCCAGCACCCTTGAAACTAGCGGGAGAGGTACCGGGGAGCTGTTTTTT
14 | - | TRBJ1-2 | TRBV2 | TRBD1 | CASSHRTGSYGYTF | TGTGCCAGCAGTCACAGGACAGGGAGCTATGGCTACACCTTC
15 | - | TRBJ1-4 | TRBV11-2 | TRBD1 | CASSSTGTGNEKLFF | TGTGCCAGCAGCTCGACCGGGACAGGGAATGAAAAACTGTTTTTT
16 | - | TRBJ2-7 | TRBV5-6 | TRBD1 | CASSLGTGGGSYEQYF | TGTGCCAGCAGCCTGGGGACAGGAGGAGGCTCCTACGAGCAGTACTTC
12 | - | TRBJ1-1 | TRBV13 | - | CASSLYSTEAFF | TGTGCCAGCAGCTTATATTCTACTGAAGCTTTCTTT
14 | - | TRBJ1-1 | TRBV6-7 | - | CASRASDRRTEAFF | TGTGCCAGCAGGGCCTCAGACAGGAGGACTGAAGCTTTCTTT
14 | once | TRBJ2-1 | TRBV25-1 | TRBD1 | CASSPDRTYNEQFF | TGTGCCAGCAGCCCGGACAGGACCTACAATGAGCAGTTCTTC
15 | - | TRBJ1-1 | TRBV5-1 | TRBD1 | CASSLPGQGLTEAFF | TGCGCCAGCAGCTTGCCCGGACAGGGTCTGACTGAAGCTTTCTTT
16 | - | TRBJ1-5 | TRBV25-1 | - | CASSDGNSGLNQPQHF | TGTGCCAGCAGTGATGGTAATTCGGGACTCAATCAGCCCCAGCATTTT
18 | - | TRBJ2-7 | TRBV7-9 | TRBD2 | CASSLGVVAGGPHDEQYF | TGTGCCAGCAGCTTAGGAGTGGTAGCGGGGGGGCCTCACGACGAGCAGTACTTC
13 | - | TRBJ1-2 | TRBV10-3 | - | CAISLQGDYGYTF | TGTGCCATCAGTTTACAGGGTGACTATGGCTACACCTTC
14 | - | TRBJ1-6 | TRBV6-5 | - | CASRGESYNSPLHF | TGTGCCAGCCGGGGGGAGTCCTATAATTCACCCCTCCACTTT
12 | - | TRBJ1-1 | TRBV15 | - | CATSVKGHEAFF | TGTGCCACCAGCGTCAAGGGACACGAAGCTTTCTTT
16 | - | TRBJ1-2 | TRBV5-8 | TRBD1 | CASSVGRDRPPYGYTF | TGTGCCAGCAGCGTAGGCCGGGACAGGCCTCCCTATGGCTACACCTTC
17 | - | TRBJ2-3 | TRBV21-1 | - | CASSKRPGLAFTDTQYF | TGTGCCAGCAGCAAAAGGCCGGGACTAGCCTTTACAGATACGCAGTATTTT
16 | - | TRBJ1-5 | TRBV28 | - | CASSTRSGNKGQPQHF | TGTGCCAGCAGTACCCGGTCGGGGAACAAGGGTCAGCCCCAGCATTTT
14 | - | TRBJ2-3 | TRBV15 | - | CATALAGSSDTQYF | TGTGCCACCGCCCTAGCCGGTTCATCAGATACGCAGTATTTT
15 | - | TRBJ1-5 | TRBV6-6 | TRBD1 | CASSAYGQGGQPQHF | TGTGCCAGCAGTGCATACGGACAGGGGGGTCAGCCCCAGCATTTT
14 | - | TRBJ2-7 | TRBV6-5 | TRBD1 | CASTPRTGPFEQYF | TGTGCCAGCACCCCAAGGACAGGCCCTTTTGAGCAGTACTTC
18 | - | TRBJ1-2 | TRBV19 | TRBD1 | CASSIGGQANPGNYGYTF | TGTGCCAGTAGTATAGGCGGACAGGCCAACCCTGGGAACTATGGCTACACCTTC
16 | - | TRBJ2-2 | TRBV7-2 | TRBD2 | CASSLAGGGAGGELFF | TGTGCCAGCAGCTTAGCCGGCGGGGGGGCCGGCGGGGAGCTGTTTTTT
11 | - | TRBJ2-5 | TRBV20-1 | - | CSATPGETQYF | TGCAGTGCTACGCCGGGGGAGACCCAGTACTTC
13 | - | TRBJ2-7 | TRBV29-1 | TRBD1 | CSVEATTGYEQYF | TGCAGCGTTGAAGCGACGACAGGGTACGAGCAGTACTTC
13 | - | TRBJ2-2 | TRBV28 | - | CASSLAQTGELFF | TGTGCCAGCAGCCTTGCCCAGACCGGGGAGCTGTTTTTT
13 | - | TRBJ1-6 | TRBV2 | - | CASSGEDLTPLHF | TGTGCCAGCAGTGGAGAGGATCTGACACCCCTCCACTTT
13 | - | TRBJ1-1 | TRBV5-5 | - | CASRLGGNTEAFF | TGTGCCAGCAGATTAGGGGGGAACACTGAAGCTTTCTTT
15 | - | TRBJ2-1 | TRBV7-9 | TRBD2 | CASSPGLAGGNEQFF | TGTGCCAGCAGCCCGGGACTAGCGGGAGGCAATGAGCAGTTCTTC
14 | few | TRBJ2-1 | TRBV9 | TRBD1 | CASSDYRGSNEQFF | TGTGCCAGCAGCGACTACAGGGGGTCCAATGAGCAGTTCTTC
16 | - | TRBJ1-3 | TRBV5-6 | - | CASSYGWPEAGNTIYF | TGTGCCAGCAGTTATGGGTGGCCCGAGGCTGGAAACACCATATATTTT
12 | - | TRBJ1-2 | TRBV6-5 | - | CASGPGSYGYTF | TGTGCCAGCGGCCCGGGATCCTATGGCTACACCTTC
17 | - | TRBJ2-5 | TRBV7-8 | TRBD2 | CASSSTLAGGPQETQYF | TGTGCCAGCAGCTCTACTCTAGCGGGGGGGCCCCAAGAGACCCAGTACTTC
16 | once | TRBJ1-2 | TRBV13 | - | CASSSNLQGTSYGYTF | TGTGCCAGCAGCTCCAACCTACAGGGAACCAGTTATGGCTACACCTTC
20 | - | TRBJ2-3 | TRBV28 | TRBD1 | CASSFWFRQGGMRDTDTQYF | TGTGCCAGCAGTTTTTGGTTTCGACAGGGGGGAATGAGGGACACAGATACGCAGTATTTT
13 | - | TRBJ1-5 | TRBV19 | - | CASTGESNQPQHF | TGTGCCAGTACAGGGGAGAGCAATCAGCCCCAGCATTTT
11 | once | TRBJ2-7 | TRBV6-5 | - | CASKSGREQYF | TGTGCCAGCAAATCAGGCCGGGAGCAGTACTTC
15 | - | TRBJ2-1 | TRBV7-2 | - | CASSLEPGAYNEQFF | TGTGCCAGCAGCTTAGAGCCGGGAGCCTACAATGAGCAGTTCTTC
15 | - | TRBJ2-1 | TRBV18 | - | CASSPESLSYNEQFF | TGTGCCAGCTCACCGGAGTCACTCTCCTACAATGAGCAGTTCTTC
17 | - | TRBJ1-1 | TRBV7-8 | TRBD1 | CASSTLDRGRTNTEAFF | TGTGCCAGCAGCACGCTGGACAGGGGGAGGACGAACACTGAAGCTTTCTTT
13 | - | TRBJ1-6 | TRBV28 | - | CASREYSGSPLHF | TGTGCCAGCAGGGAATACAGCGGCTCACCCCTCCACTTT
14 | - | TRBJ1-2 | TRBV24-1 | - | CATSDRDTNYGYTF | TGTGCCACCAGTGACAGGGACACCAACTATGGCTACACCTTC
12 | - | TRBJ1-2 | TRBV28 | - | CASSPRDYGYTF | TGTGCCAGCAGCCCCAGGGACTATGGCTACACCTTC
15 | - | TRBJ1-2 | TRBV5-1 | TRBD1 | CASSRMGTGNYGYTF | TGCGCCAGCAGCCGAATGGGGACAGGGAACTATGGCTACACCTTC
16 | - | TRBJ2-5 | TRBV3-1/TRBV3-2 | TRBD2 | CASSHGLAGGGETQYF | TGTGCCAGCAGCCACGGACTAGCGGGAGGCGGAGAGACCCAGTACTTC